Listed here are 13 T cell receptor beta chains from one sample, sequenced in a study of graft-versus-host responses after intestinal transplantation (dated by TCRdb to the early 2020s). Library preparation employed the immunoSEQ multiplex PCR assay. TCRdb provides this immuneACCESS table in a form limited to in-frame rearrangements. Some clones are lacking; in checked studies, under half of them reflect an unresolved V gene, and why the rest are absent is not known. For this sample there are some 120,000 clones; roughly nine tenths appear just once. Clones ranked in the top ten supply over 0.15% of the sample. The antigens these receptors bind are not known. The sample's time point label, decoded: cells obtained before transplantation from donor or recipient. The sample consisted of unstimulated CD4+ T cells sorted from spleen or lymph node cells, taken before intestinal transplant. Receptors originate from a human donor who received an intestinal transplant.

The CDR3 is CASSSTSGRAAETQYF. The CDR3 DNA follows: TGTGCCAGCAGCTCGACTAGCGGGAGGGCCGCGGAGACCCAGTACTTC. The V call is TRBV5-6, the J call TRBJ2-5; TRBD2 aligns across 14 bases. The CDR3 totals 16 residues. Germline V CDR1 and CDR2: SGHDT, YYEEEE. Germline trimming cut 3 bases from V and 5 bases from J; bases unmatched to any gene: 6.

The rearrangement joins TRBV30 to TRBJ2-2; D might be TRBD2 (5 bases). Per germline, CDR1 GTSNPN and CDR2 SVGIG (reference sequence). The CDR3 is made up of 16 amino acids. V was trimmed by 5 bases and J by 1 base, leaving 17 bases between them. The CDR3 region is CAWGLVGGLNTGELFF. The CDR3 coding sequence is TGTGCCTGGGGTCTAGTTGGAGGCTTGAACACCGGGGAGCTGTTTTTT.

The chain's CDR3 is CASKTSDFSYEQYF. CDR3 nucleotides: TGTGCCAGCAAAACTAGCGACTTCTCCTACGAGCAGTACTTC. The chain links TRBV2 to TRBJ2-7; 7 positions match TRBD2. V lost 7 bases, J lost 0 bases, and 6 bases stayed unmatched. The CDR3 has 14 amino acids. Germline assignment: CDR1 SNHLY and CDR2 FYNNEI.

V gene TRBV18 combines with J gene TRBJ1-4; 7 bases fit TRBD1. Trimming at V came to 2 bases and at J to 7 bases, leaving 1 base not matched to a gene. The CDR3 consists of 13 residues. Germline CDR1 KGHSH, CDR2 LQKENI. In nucleotides, the CDR3 is TGTGCCAGCTCACCAGGGACAGTTGAAAAACTGTTTTTT. This codes for CASSPGTVEKLFF. The variable domain in full, with the rest retrieved from reference TRBV18 and TRBJ1-4, is NAGVMQNPRHLVRRRGQEARLRCSPMKGHSHVYWYRQLPEEGLKFMVYLQKENIIDESGMPKERFSAEFPKEGPSILRIQQVVRGDSAAYFCASSPGTVEKLFFGSGTQLSVL.

This chain uses TRBV6-5 with TRBJ2-2, with D tentatively TRBD2 (6 bases). V lost 2 bases to trimming and J lost 6 bases, with 13 bases between them. The germline V gene encodes CDR1 MNHEY and CDR2 SVGAGI. This CDR3 is 15 amino acids long. CDR3 residues: CASSYEGGTSGELFF. The CDR3, as DNA: TGTGCCAGCAGTTACGAGGGAGGCACCTCCGGGGAGCTGTTTTTT.

V and J are TRBV11-2 and TRBJ1-2; no clear D gene. The CDR3 loop spans 15 amino acids. V was shortened by 2 bases and J by 4 bases, with 14 bases between the two germline ends. Germline V gene data show CDR1 as SGHAT and CDR2 as FQNNGV. CDR3 nucleotides: TGTGCCAGCAGCTTAACCAATCAGGAGGGCTATGGCTACACCTTC. Protein: CASSLTNQEGYGYTF.

This clone was seen just once. The rearrangement uses TRBV5-1 and TRBJ2-3; TRBD2 agrees at 7 bases. V was pared by 0 bases and J by 3 bases, with 7 bases of the junction left unmatched. This CDR3 spans 16 amino acids. Germline V gene lookup returns CDR1 SGHRS and CDR2 YFSETQ. CDR3 residues: CASSLVAGVTTDTQYF. In DNA form, the CDR3 reads TGCGCCAGCAGCTTGGTGGCGGGAGTGACGACAGATACGCAGTATTTT.

The V and J genes are TRBV30 and TRBJ2-7; 13 bases match TRBD2. The CDR3 loop spans 15 amino acids. The ends lost 5 bases at V and 5 bases at J; junction bases unmatched: 9. The germline V gene has CDR1 GTSNPN and CDR2 SVGIG (reference sequence). The CDR3 is CAWGEGLAGVHEQYF. CDR3 bases: TGTGCCTGGGGGGAAGGACTAGCGGGAGTTCACGAGCAGTACTTC.

J is TRBJ1-1 and V is TRBV5-4, with a possible D match to TRBD1 (5 bases). The V end lost 3 bases, the J end lost 1 base, and 13 bases lay between the germline ends. The germline gives CDR1 SGHNT, CDR2 YYREEE (reference sequence). CDR3 length: 15 residues. CDR3 sequence reads: CASSSRPGQNTEAFF. The CDR3 DNA sequence: TGTGCCAGCAGCTCTCGGCCCGGACAGAACACTGAAGCTTTCTTT. Filled out from reference TRBV5-4 and TRBJ1-1, the complete variable domain reads ETGVTQSPTHLIKTRGQQVTLRCSSQSGHNTVSWYQQALGQGPQFIFQYYREEENGRGNFPPRFSGLQFPNYSSELNVNALELDDSALYLCASSSRPGQNTEAFFGQGTRLTVV.

The V call is TRBV29-1, the J call TRBJ2-3; D remains unclear. This CDR3 is built from 11 residues. Deletions cut 3 bases from V and 9 bases from J, with 10 bases between. Germline lookup yields CDR1 SQVTM and CDR2 ANQGSEA. CDR3 nucleotide sequence: TGCAGCGTTGAGATGCGAGAAACGCAGTATTTT. It codes for CSVEMRETQYF.

The chain has TRBV27 and TRBJ1-6; tentative D call: TRBD1 (6 bases). CDR1 is MNHEY, CDR2 SMNVEV, per germline (reference sequence). Trimming shortened V by 7 bases and J by 6 bases, and 13 bases separated the two germline ends. The CDR3 contains 14 residues. For the CDR3, the DNA is TGTGCCAGCAACCAACAGGGAAGTAATTCACCCCTCCACTTT. This gives the protein CASNQQGSNSPLHF.

The chain is built from TRBV7-2 and TRBJ2-3; 8 bases fit TRBD1. J lost 3 bases, V lost 6 bases, and 5 bases had no gene match. This CDR3 contains 14 residues. CDR1 is SGHTA, CDR2 FQGNSA, per germline. As DNA, the CDR3 is TGTGCCAGCAGTTCACAGGGGGGAACAGATACGCAGTATTTT. As protein: CASSSQGGTDTQYF. The full variable domain, with the rest looked up from reference TRBV7-2 and TRBJ2-3, is GAGVSQSPSNKVTEKGKDVELRCDPISGHTALYWYRQSLGQGLEFLIYFQGNSAPDKSGLPSDRFSAERTGGSVSTLTIQRTQQEDSAVYLCASSSQGGTDTQYFGPGTRLTVL.

The chain employs TRBV5-1 and TRBJ2-4; 7 bases agree with TRBD2. CDR1 is SGHRS and CDR2 is YFSETQ in the germline V gene. The CDR3 totals 14 residues. The J segment lost 3 bases and the V segment lost 4 bases, leaving 4 bases of the junction unmatched. CDR3 coding DNA: TGCGCCAGCAGCGAAACTAGCGACAAAAACATTCAGTACTTC. This gives the protein CASSETSDKNIQYF.